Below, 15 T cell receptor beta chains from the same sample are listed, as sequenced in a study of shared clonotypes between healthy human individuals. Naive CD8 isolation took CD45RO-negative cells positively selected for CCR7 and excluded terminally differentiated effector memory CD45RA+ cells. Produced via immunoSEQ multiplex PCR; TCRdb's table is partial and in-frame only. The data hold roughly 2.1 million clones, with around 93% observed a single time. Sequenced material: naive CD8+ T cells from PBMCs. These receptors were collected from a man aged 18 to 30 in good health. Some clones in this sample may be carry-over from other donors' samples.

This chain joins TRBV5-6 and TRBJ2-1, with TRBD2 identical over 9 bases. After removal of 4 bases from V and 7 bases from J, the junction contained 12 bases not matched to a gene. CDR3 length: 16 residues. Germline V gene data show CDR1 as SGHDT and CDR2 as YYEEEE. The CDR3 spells CASSHPSGIRLNEQFF. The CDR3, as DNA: TGTGCCAGCAGCCACCCTAGCGGGATTCGATTGAATGAGCAGTTCTTC.

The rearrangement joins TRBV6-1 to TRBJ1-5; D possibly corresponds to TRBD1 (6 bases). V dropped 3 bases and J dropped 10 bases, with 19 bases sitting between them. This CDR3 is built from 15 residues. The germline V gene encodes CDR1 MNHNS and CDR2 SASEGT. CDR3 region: CASSESGTWSQPQHF. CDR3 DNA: TGTGCCAGCAGTGAGTCCGGGACATGGAGTCAACCCCAGCATTTT.

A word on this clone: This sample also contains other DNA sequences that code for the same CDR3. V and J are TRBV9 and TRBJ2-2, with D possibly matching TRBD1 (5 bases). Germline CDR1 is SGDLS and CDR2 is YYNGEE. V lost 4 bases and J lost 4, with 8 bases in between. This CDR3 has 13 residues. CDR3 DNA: TGTGCCAGCAGCCAGGGCGGCACCGGGGAGCTGTTTTTT. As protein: CASSQGGTGELFF.

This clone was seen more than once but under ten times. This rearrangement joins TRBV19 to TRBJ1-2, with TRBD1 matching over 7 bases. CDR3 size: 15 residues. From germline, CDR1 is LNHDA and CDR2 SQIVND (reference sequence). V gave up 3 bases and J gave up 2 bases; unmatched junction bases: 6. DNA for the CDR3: TGTGCCAGTAGTATCTCTCTGACAGGGAACTATGGCTACACCTTC. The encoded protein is CASSISLTGNYGYTF.

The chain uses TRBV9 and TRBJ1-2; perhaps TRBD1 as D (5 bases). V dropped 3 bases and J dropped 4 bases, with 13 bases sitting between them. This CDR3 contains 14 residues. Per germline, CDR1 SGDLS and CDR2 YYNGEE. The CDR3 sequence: CASSGEGRSYGYTF. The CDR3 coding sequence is TGTGCCAGCAGCGGAGAGGGGAGGAGCTATGGCTACACCTTC.

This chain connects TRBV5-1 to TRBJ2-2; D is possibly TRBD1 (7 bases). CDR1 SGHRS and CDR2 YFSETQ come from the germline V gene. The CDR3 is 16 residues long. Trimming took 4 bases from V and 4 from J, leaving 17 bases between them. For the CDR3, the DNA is TGCGCCAGCAGCACCCGCGGGACAGAAGTCACCGGGGAGCTGTTTTTT. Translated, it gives CASSTRGTEVTGELFF.

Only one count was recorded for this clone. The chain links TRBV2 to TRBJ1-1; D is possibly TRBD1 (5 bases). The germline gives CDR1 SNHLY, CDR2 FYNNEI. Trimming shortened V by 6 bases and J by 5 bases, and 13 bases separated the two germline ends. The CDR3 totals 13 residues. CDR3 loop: CASRSPWGTEAFF. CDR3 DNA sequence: TGTGCCAGCAGGTCCCCGTGGGGGACTGAAGCTTTCTTT.

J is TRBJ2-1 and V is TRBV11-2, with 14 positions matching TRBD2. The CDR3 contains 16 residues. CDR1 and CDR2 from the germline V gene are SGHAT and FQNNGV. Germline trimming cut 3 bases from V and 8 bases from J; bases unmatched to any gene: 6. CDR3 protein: CASSFGTSGRPYEQFF. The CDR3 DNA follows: TGTGCCAGCAGCTTCGGGACTAGCGGGAGACCCTATGAGCAGTTCTTC.

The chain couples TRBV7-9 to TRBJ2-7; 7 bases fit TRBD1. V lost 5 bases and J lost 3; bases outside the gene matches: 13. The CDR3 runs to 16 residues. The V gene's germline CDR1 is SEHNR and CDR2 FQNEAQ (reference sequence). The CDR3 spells CASSPPQDRSLYEQYF. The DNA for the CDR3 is TGTGCCAGCAGCCCACCCCAGGACAGGAGCCTCTACGAGCAGTACTTC.

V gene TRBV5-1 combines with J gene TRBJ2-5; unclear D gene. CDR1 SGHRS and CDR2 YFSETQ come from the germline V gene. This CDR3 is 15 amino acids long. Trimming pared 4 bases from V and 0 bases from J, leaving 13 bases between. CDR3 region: CASSRVGSYQETQYF. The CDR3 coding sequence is TGCGCCAGCAGCCGGGTTGGATCGTACCAAGAGACCCAGTACTTC.

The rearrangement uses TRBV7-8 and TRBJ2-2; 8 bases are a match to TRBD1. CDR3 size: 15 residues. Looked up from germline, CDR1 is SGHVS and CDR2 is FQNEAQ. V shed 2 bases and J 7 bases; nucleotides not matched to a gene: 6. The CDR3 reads CASSLRTGKDGELFF. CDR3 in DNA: TGTGCCAGCAGCTTACGGACAGGGAAGGACGGGGAGCTGTTTTTT.

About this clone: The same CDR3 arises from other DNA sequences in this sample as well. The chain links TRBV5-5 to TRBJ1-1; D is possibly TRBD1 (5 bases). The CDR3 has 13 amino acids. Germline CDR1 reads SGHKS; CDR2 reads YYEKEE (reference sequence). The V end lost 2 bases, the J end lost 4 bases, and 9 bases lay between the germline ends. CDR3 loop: CASSLGEGTEAFF. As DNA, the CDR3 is TGTGCCAGCAGCTTAGGGGAAGGCACTGAAGCTTTCTTT.

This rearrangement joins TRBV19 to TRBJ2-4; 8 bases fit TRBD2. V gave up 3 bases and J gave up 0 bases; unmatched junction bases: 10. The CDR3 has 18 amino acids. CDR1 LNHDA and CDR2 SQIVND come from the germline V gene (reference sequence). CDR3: CASSIGRGRREAKNIQYF. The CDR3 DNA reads TGTGCCAGTAGTATCGGGAGGGGCCGTCGTGAAGCCAAAAACATTCAGTACTTC.

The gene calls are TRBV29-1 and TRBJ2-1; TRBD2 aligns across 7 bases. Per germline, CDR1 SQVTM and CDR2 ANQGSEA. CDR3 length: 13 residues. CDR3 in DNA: TGCAGTGCTAGCGGAAGCTCCTACAATGAGCAGTTCTTC. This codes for CSASGSSYNEQFF.

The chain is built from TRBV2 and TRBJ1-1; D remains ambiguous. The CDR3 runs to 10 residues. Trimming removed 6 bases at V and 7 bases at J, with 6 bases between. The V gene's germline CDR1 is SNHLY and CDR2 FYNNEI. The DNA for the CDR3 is TGTGCCAGCAGCCTGCTTGAAGCTTTCTTT. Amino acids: CASSLLEAFF.